This T cell receptor beta chain is drawn from a study of T-cell reconstitution after alpha-beta-depleted transplantation in children. Points on this clonotype: The antigen remains undetermined.

General study findings and limits: From newly produced T cells came most of the T-cell counts and diversity one year after transplant. There were some patients whose high TCRbeta diversity at day 60 came from surviving recipient T cells and thymic progenitors.

For TCRbeta, the library was prepared with unique molecular identifiers. TCRdb fed the PCR reads into MiXCR, producing one record per CDR3 protein. The table includes 250,000 to 400,000 distinct CDR3 sequences, roughly 21% detected once. This CDR3 contains 16 residues. V lost 8 bases and J lost 3, with 19 bases in between. The germline V gene has CDR1 MNHNS and CDR2 SASEGT. This clonotype was obtained from a male patient younger than 18 who had a stem cell transplant for acute lymphoblastic leukemia, so the T cells may come from the graft donor. Specimen: PBMCs, mostly from graft donor cells, collected 180 days after TCRalphabeta/CD19-depleted stem cell transplant. The chain is built from TRBV6-1 and TRBJ1-4; a possible D gene is TRBD1 (6 bases). The CDR3 protein is CASSYGGLPSNEKLFF. CDR3 nucleotides: TGTGCCAGCTCGTATGGGGGGCTCCCCTCTAATGAAAAACTGTTTTTT.